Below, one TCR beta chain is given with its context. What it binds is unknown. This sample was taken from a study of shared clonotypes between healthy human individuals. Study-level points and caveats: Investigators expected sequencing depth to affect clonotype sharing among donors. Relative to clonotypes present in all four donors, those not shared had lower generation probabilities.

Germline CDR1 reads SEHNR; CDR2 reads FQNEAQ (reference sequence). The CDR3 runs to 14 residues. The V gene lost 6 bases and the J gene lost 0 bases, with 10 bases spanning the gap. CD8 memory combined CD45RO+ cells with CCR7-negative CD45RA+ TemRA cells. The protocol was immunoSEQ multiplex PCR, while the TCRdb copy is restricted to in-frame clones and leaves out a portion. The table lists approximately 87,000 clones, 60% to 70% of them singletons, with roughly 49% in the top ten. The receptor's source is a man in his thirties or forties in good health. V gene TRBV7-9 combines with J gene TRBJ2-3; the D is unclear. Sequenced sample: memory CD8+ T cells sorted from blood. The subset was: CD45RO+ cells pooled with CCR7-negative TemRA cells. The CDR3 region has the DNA TGTGCCAGCAGGACTCATTCTAGCACAGATACGCAGTATTTT. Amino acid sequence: CASRTHSSTDTQYF.